The 32 T cell receptor beta chains presented below share a single source sample, sequenced in a study of blood T cell repertoires in COVID-19. Measured with immunoSEQ multiplex PCR; TCRdb has only the in-frame clones, and not every one. The sample lists fewer than 120,000 clones, 76% occurring once. Sequencing input: peripheral blood. Source of these receptors: a woman over 75 with acute or convalescent COVID-19.

The rearrangement links TRBV6-5 to TRBJ2-2, with no clear D. The length of the CDR3 is 14 residues. Looked up from germline, CDR1 is MNHEY and CDR2 is SVGAGI. Trimming took off 5 bases at V and 2 bases at J, with 9 bases between the two ends. CDR3 region: CASSIQINTGELFF. The CDR3 coding sequence is TGTGCCAGCAGTATACAGATTAACACCGGGGAGCTGTTTTTT.

This clone has just a few counts. The chain links TRBV19 to TRBJ1-6; weak D call: TRBD1 (6 bases). CDR1 is LNHDA, CDR2 SQIVND, per germline (reference sequence). Trimming took 4 bases from V and 7 from J, leaving 14 bases between them. CDR3 size: 15 residues. The CDR3 loop reads CASSRGGSGNSPLHF. CDR3 DNA: TGTGCCAGTAGTAGAGGGGGTTCGGGGAATTCACCCCTCCACTTT.

The CDR3 DNA sequence: TGTGCCAGCAGTTACTCCGGGATTCCTGGAAACACCATATATTTT. It translates to CASSYSGIPGNTIYF. The V and J genes are TRBV6-5 and TRBJ1-3; D not certain. Trimming left V 0 bases short and J 2 bases short, with 8 bases between. The CDR3 has 15 amino acids. Germline V CDR1 and CDR2: MNHEY, SVGAGI.

This clone was observed a single time. The V and J genes are TRBV6-4 and TRBJ2-1; 7 bases fit TRBD2. The V segment lost 3 bases and the J segment 8 bases; nucleotides outside the gene matches: 13. Germline-derived CDR1 and CDR2 are MRHNA and SNTAGT. This CDR3 is 16 amino acids long. CDR3 amino acids: CASSEVASRELYEQFF. In nucleotides, the CDR3 is TGTGCCAGCAGTGAAGTCGCCTCGCGGGAGCTGTATGAGCAGTTCTTC.

This chain connects TRBV6-1 to TRBJ1-6; 7 positions agree with TRBD1. The CDR3 length is 14 residues. Germline CDR1 is MNHNS and CDR2 is SASEGT. With 1 base clipped from V and 10 bases from J, the junction kept 4 bases outside the gene matches. CDR3 nucleotides: TGTGCCAGCAGTGAAGGGGCAGGGGGATCACCCCTCCACTTT. Encoded protein: CASSEGAGGSPLHF.

The chain carries TRBV4-3 and TRBJ2-1, with 14 positions matching TRBD2. J gave up 0 bases and V 2 bases, and 6 bases lay outside the gene matches. This CDR3 comprises 19 residues. Germline-derived CDR1 and CDR2 are LGHNA and YSLEER. The CDR3, as DNA: TGCGCCAGCAGCCAATCGACTAGCGGGGGGGGATCCTCCTACAATGAGCAGTTCTTC. Its translation: CASSQSTSGGGSSYNEQFF.

This clone appeared a few times. J is TRBJ1-5 and V is TRBV28; D remains unclear. Germline CDR1 is MDHEN and CDR2 is SYDVKM. V lost 2 bases to trimming and J lost 0 bases, with 8 bases between them. The CDR3 extends over 15 amino acids. CDR3 sequence: CASSLAHYSNQPQHF. As DNA, the CDR3 is TGTGCCAGCAGTTTAGCACACTATAGCAATCAGCCCCAGCATTTT.

This clone was observed at least ten times. V usage is TRBV10-3 and J usage is TRBJ1-2; the D gene is possibly TRBD1 (5 bases). The germline V gene encodes CDR1 ENHRY and CDR2 SYGVKD. The CDR3 has 13 amino acids. Trimming cost V 2 bases and J 5 bases, with 9 bases left between them. CDR3 sequence: CAISEATAYGYTF. Here the CDR3 DNA reads TGTGCCATCAGTGAGGCGACAGCTTATGGCTACACCTTC.

This clone was counted a single time. At the DNA level, this CDR3 is encoded by other sequences in the same sample as well. The rearrangement uses TRBV6-1 and TRBJ1-5; 7 bases align to TRBD1. The V segment lost 3 bases and the J segment 4 bases; nucleotides outside the gene matches: 3. Germline V gene sequence: CDR1 MNHNS, CDR2 SASEGT. This CDR3 has 14 amino acids. This chain's CDR3 is CASSDRDSNQPQHF. The CDR3 nucleotides read TGTGCCAGCAGTGATCGGGACAGTAATCAGCCCCAGCATTTT.

In nucleotides, the CDR3 is TGCGCCAGCAGCGGGCAAATAGCGGGAGGGTTAGAGACCCAGTACTTC. Protein: CASSGQIAGGLETQYF. This chain uses TRBV5-1 with TRBJ2-5; 11 nucleotides match TRBD2. The CDR3 runs to 16 residues. Germline V gene lookup returns CDR1 SGHRS and CDR2 YFSETQ. V lost 4 bases, J lost 4 bases, and 9 bases stayed unmatched.

This sequence joins TRBV6-5 and TRBJ2-1, with a weak D call TRBD1 (6 bases). CDR1 and CDR2 (germline): MNHEY, SVGAGI. V lost 8 bases, J lost 10 bases, and 24 bases lay in between. There are 15 residues in the CDR3. CDR3 coding DNA: TGTGCCAGCGTTTTGGGACAAGGAACGTTCGGGGAGCAGTTCTTC. It yields the protein CASVLGQGTFGEQFF.

This clone was observed once. The rearrangement uses TRBV27 and TRBJ1-6; D uncertain. This CDR3 region has 14 residues. Trimming stripped 3 bases from V and 6 bases from J, with 9 bases between. Looked up from germline, CDR1 is MNHEY and CDR2 is SMNVEV (reference sequence). The CDR3: CASSFRSPNSPLHF. The CDR3 bases are TGTGCCAGCAGTTTCCGCAGTCCTAATTCACCCCTCCACTTT.

The V gene is TRBV28, the J gene TRBJ2-7; 8 nucleotides agree with TRBD2. Trimming removed 0 bases from V and 3 bases from J; junction bases left unmatched: 4. The CDR3 contains 15 residues. Germline V CDR1 and CDR2: MDHEN, SYDVKM. The CDR3 DNA follows: TGTGCCAGCAGTTTATGGCGGGGGGCCTACTACGAGCAGTACTTC. As protein: CASSLWRGAYYEQYF.

The chain combines TRBV6-6 with TRBJ1-4, with unresolved D. V was pared by 6 bases and J by 4 bases, with 18 bases between. Germline lookup yields CDR1 MNHNY and CDR2 SVGAGI (reference sequence). The CDR3 loop spans 16 amino acids. CDR3 amino acids: CASSAQEAGNNEKLFF. In DNA, the CDR3 is TGTGCCAGCAGCGCGCAGGAGGCGGGGAATAATGAAAAACTGTTTTTT.

Only one count was recorded for this clone. This rearrangement joins TRBV7-6 to TRBJ2-1, with 9 positions matching TRBD2. Germline V gene sequence: CDR1 SGHVS, CDR2 FNYEAQ. This CDR3 region has 13 residues. Trimming took 9 bases from V and 4 from J; bases not matched to a gene: 4. In DNA, the CDR3 is TGTGCCAGTAGCGGGGGCAGATACAATGAGCAGTTCTTC. Protein sequence: CASSGGRYNEQFF.

This clone came up a few times. The chain carries TRBV25-1 and TRBJ1-2; 7 positions agree with TRBD1. CDR1 and CDR2 from the germline V gene are MGHDK and SYGVNS. This CDR3 is 13 amino acids long. Germline trimming cut 3 bases from V and 8 bases from J; bases unmatched to any gene: 6. The CDR3 DNA sequence: TGTGCCAGCAGTGACACCAACAGGGGCGGCTACACCTTC. It translates to CASSDTNRGGYTF.

The chain couples TRBV6-2 or TRBV6-3 to TRBJ1-6; 7 bases align to TRBD1. Germline V CDR1 and CDR2: MNHEY, SVGEGT. This CDR3 comprises 14 residues. Losses at the gene ends were 4 bases for V and 7 bases for J; bases not matched to a gene: 4. The CDR3 reads CASSFDRANSPLHF. CDR3 coding DNA: TGTGCCAGCAGTTTCGACAGGGCAAATTCACCCCTCCACTTT.

The J gene is TRBJ1-3, the V gene TRBV5-6; D may be TRBD1 (6 bases). The CDR3 spans 15 residues. The germline V gene encodes CDR1 SGHDT and CDR2 YYEEEE. Trimming left V 2 bases short and J 0 bases short, with 9 bases between. CDR3 amino acids: CASSFGGRSGNTIYF. The CDR3 bases are TGTGCCAGCAGCTTCGGGGGGCGCTCTGGAAACACCATATATTTT.

This chain uses TRBV10-3 with TRBJ2-7, with no clear D. V lost 0 bases and J 3 bases, leaving 3 bases between the germline ends. The CDR3 has 12 amino acids. CDR1 is ENHRY and CDR2 is SYGVKD in the germline V gene. The CDR3 DNA is TGTGCCATCAGTGAGTCCGGCTACGAGCAGTACTTC. Its translation: CAISESGYEQYF.

The V gene is TRBV3-1 (or the pseudogene TRBV3-2), the J gene TRBJ2-5; tentative D call: TRBD2 (6 bases). Per the germline V gene, CDR1 is LGHDT and CDR2 is YNNKEL (reference sequence). The CDR3 has 14 amino acids. V was pared by 4 bases and J by 5 bases, with 14 bases between. The CDR3 DNA reads TGTGCCAGCAGCCGGAACGGGGGAAGGGAGACCCAGTACTTC. Encoded protein: CASSRNGGRETQYF.

Note on this clone: Germline is not matched at one junction end, which may reflect a read error. The chain has TRBV6-1 and TRBJ1-2; TRBD1 is a possible D gene (5 bases). The CDR3 covers 14 residues. CDR1 is MNHNS, CDR2 SASEGT, per germline. The CDR3 nucleotides read TGTGCCAGAAGTGATGGGGCGGCTAACTATGGCTACACCTTC. Translating gives CARSDGAANYGYTF.

The chain is built from TRBV9 and TRBJ1-6; TRBD1 might be the D (5 bases). CDR1 is SGDLS, CDR2 YYNGEE, per germline. The CDR3 is 16 residues long. V was trimmed by 0 bases and J by 7 bases, leaving 14 bases between them. CDR3 in amino acids: CASSVDAQGSNSPLHF. As DNA, the CDR3 is TGTGCCAGCAGCGTAGATGCGCAGGGATCGAATTCACCCCTCCACTTT.

This rearrangement joins TRBV5-5 to TRBJ1-5; 7 bases agree with TRBD1. The CDR3 covers 13 residues. In germline, CDR1 is SGHKS, CDR2 YYEKEE (reference sequence). J gave up 13 bases and V 1 base, and 8 bases lay outside the gene matches. The CDR3 loop reads CASSLLGGASQHF. In DNA, the CDR3 is TGTGCCAGCAGCTTGTTAGGGGGCGCGTCTCAGCATTTT.

J is TRBJ2-3 and V is TRBV19; the D gene is possibly TRBD2 (5 bases). The CDR3 loop spans 15 amino acids. Deletions cut 3 bases from V and 4 bases from J, with 14 bases between. From germline, CDR1 is LNHDA and CDR2 SQIVND (reference sequence). The CDR3 nucleotides are TGTGCCAGTAGTATCGGGAACACCGGGGCAGATACGCAGTATTTT. It yields the protein CASSIGNTGADTQYF. Variable domain in full (rest from reference TRBV19 and TRBJ2-3): DGGITQSPKYLFRKEGQNVTLSCEQNLNHDAMYWYRQDPGQGLRLIYYSQIVNDFQKGDIAEGYSVSREKKESFPLTVTSAQKNPTAFYLCASSIGNTGADTQYFGPGTRLTVL.

The rearrangement joins TRBV5-1 to TRBJ1-2, with 8 bases identical to TRBD1. The germline V gene encodes CDR1 SGHRS and CDR2 YFSETQ. V was pared by 3 bases and J by 4 bases, with 5 bases of the junction left unmatched. This CDR3 has 14 amino acids. CDR3 DNA sequence: TGCGCCAGCAGCTCAGGGGGCGCGGGCTATGGCTACACCTTC. Protein: CASSSGGAGYGYTF.

This clone has just one count. This chain uses TRBV11-3 with TRBJ2-5, with 7 bases that match TRBD2. Germline V CDR1 and CDR2: SGHNT, YENEEA. J gave up 7 bases and V 3 bases, and 5 bases lay outside the gene matches. CDR3 length: 13 residues. The CDR3 coding sequence is TGTGCCAGCAGCTTGAGCGGGGACGGGACCCAGTACTTC. Its protein product is CASSLSGDGTQYF.

J is TRBJ2-1 and V is TRBV5-5; TRBD1 might be the D (6 bases). The CDR3 has 15 residues. Deletions cut 2 bases from V and 7 bases from J, with 16 bases between. The V gene's germline CDR1 is SGHKS and CDR2 YYEKEE (reference sequence). In DNA form, the CDR3 reads TGTGCCAGCAGCTTACAGGGAACGCTGGAGAATGAGCAGTTCTTC. Its translation is CASSLQGTLENEQFF.

V is TRBV4-2 and J is TRBJ2-1, with 14 bases matching TRBD2. CDR3 length: 17 amino acids. CDR1 is LGHNA and CDR2 is YNFKEQ in the germline V gene. Losses at the gene ends were 0 bases for V and 11 bases for J; bases not matched to a gene: 9. The CDR3 sequence: CASSQEWTSGRLNKQFF. DNA for the CDR3: TGTGCCAGCAGCCAAGAGTGGACTAGCGGGAGGTTGAATAAGCAGTTCTTC.

This clone was seen only once. The chain employs TRBV18 and TRBJ2-5; TRBD1 is a possible D gene (6 bases). Between the trimmed V and J ends, which lost 3 bases and 2 bases, there was a span of 16 bases. There are 16 residues in the CDR3. CDR1 is KGHSH, CDR2 LQKENI, per germline. DNA of the CDR3: TGTGCCAGCTCACCCCGGGACACTACCCAACAAGAGACCCAGTACTTC. It encodes CASSPRDTTQQETQYF.

This clone was seen only a few times. CDR3 in DNA: TGTGCCTGGAGTGTAAAGGCACTCCCGCGGCAGCCCCAGCATTTT. Translation gives CAWSVKALPRQPQHF. This sequence joins TRBV30 and TRBJ1-5; no firm D call. Between the trimmed V and J ends, which lost 0 bases and 7 bases, there was a span of 16 bases. Germline lookup yields CDR1 GTSNPN and CDR2 SVGIG (reference sequence). This CDR3 has 15 amino acids. The full variable domain, completed using reference TRBV30 and TRBJ1-5, is SQTIHQWPATLVQPVGSPLSLECTVEGTSNPNLYWYRQAAGRGLQLLFYSVGIGQISSEVPQNLSASRPQDRQFILSSKKLLLSDSGFYLCAWSVKALPRQPQHFGDGTRLSIL.

The chain is built from TRBV5-1 and TRBJ1-2; tentatively, D is TRBD1 (5 bases). The CDR3 totals 13 residues. The germline gives CDR1 SGHRS, CDR2 YFSETQ. V lost 5 bases and J lost 3, with 11 bases in between. The CDR3 protein is CASRGRVDYGYTF. The CDR3 coding sequence is TGCGCCAGCAGGGGCAGGGTTGACTATGGCTACACCTTC.

The sample holds a few counts of this clone. The rearrangement uses TRBV5-1 and TRBJ1-2, with 7 bases that match TRBD1. Trimming at V came to 4 bases and at J to 0 bases, leaving 3 bases not matched to a gene. In germline, CDR1 is SGHRS, CDR2 YFSETQ. The CDR3 totals 14 residues. CDR3 nucleotide sequence: TGCGCCAGCAGCCCCAGGGGGACTAACTATGGCTACACCTTC. This codes for CASSPRGTNYGYTF. Complete variable domain (other parts from reference TRBV5-1 and TRBJ1-2): KAGVTQTPRYLIKTRGQQVTLSCSPISGHRSVSWYQQTPGQGLQFLFEYFSETQRNKGNFPGRFSGRQFSNSRSEMNVSTLELGDSALYLCASSPRGTNYGYTFGSGTRLTVV.